What follows are 8 T cell receptor beta chains derived from one specimen sequenced in a study of OX40 agonist ivuxolimab in advanced cancers. Profiling relied on immunoSEQ multiplex PCR, and the TCRdb table lists in-frame clones only, not all of them. In the table there are around 79,000 clones, about 88% of which are singletons. The specimen comprised CD4+ or CD8+ T cells sorted from blood, sampled in a trial of the OX40 agonist ivuxolimab. Every receptor here comes from an adult with an advanced solid tumor such as melanoma, head and neck, liver or kidney cancer.

This rearrangement joins TRBV6-5 to TRBJ2-7; 12 bases map to TRBD1. The CDR3 has 15 residues. From germline, CDR1 is MNHEY and CDR2 SVGAGI. The junction had 7 bases not matched to a gene; V was cut back by 3 bases and J by 7 bases. CDR3 protein: CASSYGTGGPREQYF. CDR3 nucleotides: TGTGCCAGCAGTTATGGGACAGGGGGCCCTCGAGAGCAGTACTTC.

This clone has a single count. The chain is built from TRBV19 and TRBJ1-2, with 7 bases aligning to TRBD1. Trimming removed 11 bases from V and 7 bases from J; junction bases left unmatched: 10. CDR3 size: 12 residues. Germline loops: CDR1 LNHDA, CDR2 SQIVND (reference sequence). The CDR3 reads CASLTGAGGYTF. For the CDR3, the DNA is TGTGCCTCCCTAACAGGGGCGGGTGGCTACACCTTC.

The chain is built from TRBV2 and TRBJ1-1; D not certain. Germline loops: CDR1 SNHLY, CDR2 FYNNEI. With 7 bases removed from V and 1 base from J, the gap between germline ends came to 13 bases. CDR3 size: 14 residues. The CDR3 is CASTRRPENTEAFF. The CDR3 DNA reads as TGTGCCAGCACTAGAAGACCGGAGAACACTGAAGCTTTCTTT.

The genes are TRBV6-5 and TRBJ1-5; TRBD1 might be the D (5 bases). V was pared by 8 bases and J by 7 bases, with 21 bases between. This CDR3 is 15 amino acids long. The germline gives CDR1 MNHEY, CDR2 SVGAGI. The CDR3 reads CASGINGEGFQPQHF. The CDR3 coding sequence is TGTGCCAGCGGGATCAATGGTGAGGGGTTCCAGCCCCAGCATTTT.

The CDR3 region has the DNA TGTGCCAGCAGTGAAACAGGGGGCCCAGGCGGCTACACCTTC. This encodes CASSETGGPGGYTF. The gene calls are TRBV25-1 and TRBJ1-2, with 9 bases lining up with TRBD1. Losses at the gene ends were 2 bases for V and 8 bases for J; bases not matched to a gene: 6. Germline V CDR1 and CDR2: MGHDK, SYGVNS. This CDR3 has 14 residues.

This rearrangement joins TRBV5-6 to TRBJ2-3; 9 bases agree with TRBD2. Per germline, CDR1 SGHDT and CDR2 YYEEEE. The CDR3 length is 15 residues. After removal of 4 bases from V and 2 bases from J, the junction contained 5 bases not matched to a gene. In DNA form, the CDR3 reads TGTGCCAGCAGCCCCAGACTAGCGGTCACAGATACGCAGTATTTT. Amino acids: CASSPRLAVTDTQYF.

The chain joins TRBV28 to TRBJ1-1, with a tentative D call TRBD1 (6 bases). With 7 bases removed from V and 4 bases from J, the gap between germline ends came to 13 bases. Germline assignment: CDR1 MDHEN and CDR2 SYDVKM. This CDR3 comprises 13 residues. The CDR3 region is CASIRTDRTEAFF. For the CDR3, the DNA is TGTGCCAGCATAAGGACAGATCGCACTGAAGCTTTCTTT.

The chain carries TRBV28 and TRBJ2-7, with D possibly TRBD1 on 6 matching bases. The germline V gene encodes CDR1 MDHEN and CDR2 SYDVKM. V lost 6 bases to trimming and J lost 1 base, with 16 bases between them. CDR3 length: 15 residues. CDR3 sequence (DNA): TGTGCCAGCAGACCTTCAGGGGCTCCGTCCTACGAGCAGTACTTC. Translation gives CASRPSGAPSYEQYF.